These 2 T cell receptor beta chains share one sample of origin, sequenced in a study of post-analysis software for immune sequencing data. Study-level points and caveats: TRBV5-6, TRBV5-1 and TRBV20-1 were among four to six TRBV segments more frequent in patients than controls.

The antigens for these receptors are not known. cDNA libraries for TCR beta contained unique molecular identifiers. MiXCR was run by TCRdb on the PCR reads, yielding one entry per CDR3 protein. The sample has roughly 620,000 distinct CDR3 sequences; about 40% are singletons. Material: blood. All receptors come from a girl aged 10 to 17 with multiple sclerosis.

CDR3: CASSLVGGRAGRTYNEQFF. DNA of the CDR3: TGCGCCAGCAGCTTGGTCGGCGGGAGGGCCGGAAGGACCTACAATGAGCAGTTCTTC. The genes are TRBV5-1 and TRBJ2-1; TRBD2 matches at 9 bases. The CDR3 length is 19 residues. The V gene end was trimmed by 0 bases and the J gene end by 2 bases; junction bases not matched to a gene: 12. CDR1 is SGHRS, CDR2 YFSETQ, per germline.

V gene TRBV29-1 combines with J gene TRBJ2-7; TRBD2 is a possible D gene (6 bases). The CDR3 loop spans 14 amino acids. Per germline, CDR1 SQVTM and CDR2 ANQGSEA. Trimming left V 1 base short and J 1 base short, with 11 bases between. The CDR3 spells CSVEGGVPSYEQYF. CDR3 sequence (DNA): TGCAGCGTTGAAGGGGGGGTACCTTCCTACGAGCAGTACTTC.